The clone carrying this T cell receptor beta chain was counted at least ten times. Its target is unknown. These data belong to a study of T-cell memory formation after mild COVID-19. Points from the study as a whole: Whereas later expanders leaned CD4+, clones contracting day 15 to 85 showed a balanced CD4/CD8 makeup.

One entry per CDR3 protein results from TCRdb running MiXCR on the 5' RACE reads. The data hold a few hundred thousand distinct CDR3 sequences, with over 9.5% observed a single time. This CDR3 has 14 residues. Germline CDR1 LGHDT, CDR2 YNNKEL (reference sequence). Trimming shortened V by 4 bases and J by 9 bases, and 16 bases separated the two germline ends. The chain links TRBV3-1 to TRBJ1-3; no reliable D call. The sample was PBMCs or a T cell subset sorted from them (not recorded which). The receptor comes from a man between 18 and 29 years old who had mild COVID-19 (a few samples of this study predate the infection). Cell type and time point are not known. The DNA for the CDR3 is TGTGCCAGCAGCCCGACATCGTCGCAAAGCACCATATATTTT. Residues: CASSPTSSQSTIYF.